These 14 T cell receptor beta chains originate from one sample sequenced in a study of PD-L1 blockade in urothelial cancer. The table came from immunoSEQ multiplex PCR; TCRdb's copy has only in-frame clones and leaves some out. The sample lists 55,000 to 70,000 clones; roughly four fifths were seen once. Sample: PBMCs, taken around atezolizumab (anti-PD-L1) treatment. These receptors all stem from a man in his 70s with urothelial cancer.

The CDR3 region has the DNA TGCGCCAGCAGCTTGGGCAGGGTGGCTAATGAAAAACTGTTTTTT. It specifies CASSLGRVANEKLFF. The chain couples TRBV5-1 to TRBJ1-4; perhaps TRBD1 as D (5 bases). Trimming stripped 0 bases from V and 3 bases from J, with 9 bases between. CDR1 is SGHRS and CDR2 is YFSETQ in the germline V gene. The CDR3 is 15 amino acids.

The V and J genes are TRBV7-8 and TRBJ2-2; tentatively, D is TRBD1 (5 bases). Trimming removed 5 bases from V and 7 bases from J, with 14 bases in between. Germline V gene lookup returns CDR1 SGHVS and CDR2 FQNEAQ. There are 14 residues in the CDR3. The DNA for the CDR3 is TGTGCCAGCAGCGTTAATAGGGGCTACGGGGAGCTGTTTTTT. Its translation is CASSVNRGYGELFF.

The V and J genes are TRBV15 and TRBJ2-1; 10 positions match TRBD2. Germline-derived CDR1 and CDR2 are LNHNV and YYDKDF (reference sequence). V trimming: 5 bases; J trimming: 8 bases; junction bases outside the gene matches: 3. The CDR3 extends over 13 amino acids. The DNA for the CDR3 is TGTGCCACCAGCGAAGCGGGAGGGGATGAGCAGTTCTTC. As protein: CATSEAGGDEQFF. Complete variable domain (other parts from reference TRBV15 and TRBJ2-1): DAMVIQNPRYQVTQFGKPVTLSCSQTLNHNVMYWYQQKSSQAPKLLFHYYDKDFNNEADTPDNFQSRRPNTSFCFLDIRSPGLGDTAMYLCATSEAGGDEQFFGPGTRLTVL.

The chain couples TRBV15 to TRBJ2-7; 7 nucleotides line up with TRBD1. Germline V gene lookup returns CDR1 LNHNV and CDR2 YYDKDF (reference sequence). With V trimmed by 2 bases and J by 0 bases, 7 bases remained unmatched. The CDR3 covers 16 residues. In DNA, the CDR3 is TGTGCCACCAGCAGACCTCGAGACAGGGTCTCCTACGAGCAGTACTTC. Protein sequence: CATSRPRDRVSYEQYF.

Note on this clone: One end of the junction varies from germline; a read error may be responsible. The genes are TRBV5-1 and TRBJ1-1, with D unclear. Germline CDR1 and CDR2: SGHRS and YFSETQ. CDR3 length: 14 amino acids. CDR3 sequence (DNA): TGCGCCAGCAGTTTGGCCAGGATGAACACTGAAGCTTTCTTT. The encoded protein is CASSLARMNTEAFF.

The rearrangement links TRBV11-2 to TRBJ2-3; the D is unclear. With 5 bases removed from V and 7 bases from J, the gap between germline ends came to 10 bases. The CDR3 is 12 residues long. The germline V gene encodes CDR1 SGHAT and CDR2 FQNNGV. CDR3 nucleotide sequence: TGTGCCAGCAGCGCAACTCCGAATACGCAGTATTTT. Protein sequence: CASSATPNTQYF.

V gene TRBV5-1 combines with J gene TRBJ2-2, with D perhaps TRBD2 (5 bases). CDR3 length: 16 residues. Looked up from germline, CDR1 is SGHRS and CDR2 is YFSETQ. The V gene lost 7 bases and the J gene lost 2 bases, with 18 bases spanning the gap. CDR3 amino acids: CASRYVRDYNTGELFF. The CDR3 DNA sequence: TGCGCCAGCCGATACGTGAGGGATTACAACACCGGGGAGCTGTTTTTT.

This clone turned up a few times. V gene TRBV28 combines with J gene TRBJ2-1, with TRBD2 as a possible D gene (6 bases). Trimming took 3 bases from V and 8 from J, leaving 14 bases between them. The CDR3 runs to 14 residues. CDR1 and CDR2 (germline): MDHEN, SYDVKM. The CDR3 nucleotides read TGTGCCAGCAGTTTGGTCGGGACTGACGATGAGCAGTTCTTC. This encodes CASSLVGTDDEQFF.

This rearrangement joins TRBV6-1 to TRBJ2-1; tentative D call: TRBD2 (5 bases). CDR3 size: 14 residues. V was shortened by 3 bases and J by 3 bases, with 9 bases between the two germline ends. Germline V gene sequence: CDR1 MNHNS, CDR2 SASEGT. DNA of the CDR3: TGTGCCAGCAGTGAGGGGAGCGGCTACAATGAGCAGTTCTTC. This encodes CASSEGSGYNEQFF.

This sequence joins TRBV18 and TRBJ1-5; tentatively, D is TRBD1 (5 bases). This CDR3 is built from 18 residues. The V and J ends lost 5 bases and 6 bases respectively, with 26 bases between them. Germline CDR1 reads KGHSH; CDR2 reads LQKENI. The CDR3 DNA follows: TGTGCCAGCTCAAGTACGGGGGTACGGCCCACAATAGGTCAGCCCCAGCATTTT. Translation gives CASSSTGVRPTIGQPQHF.

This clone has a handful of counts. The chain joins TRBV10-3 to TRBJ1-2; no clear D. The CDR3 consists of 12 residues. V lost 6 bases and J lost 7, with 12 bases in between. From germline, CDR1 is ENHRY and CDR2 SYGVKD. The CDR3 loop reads CAIRKDEGGYTF. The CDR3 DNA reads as TGTGCCATCAGAAAAGACGAGGGTGGCTACACCTTC.

CDR3: CASSHNRVNTGELFF. DNA of the CDR3: TGCGCCAGCAGCCACAACAGGGTGAACACCGGGGAGCTGTTTTTT. The chain carries TRBV4-1 and TRBJ2-2, with D maybe TRBD1 (6 bases). Trimming removed 3 bases at V and 1 base at J, with 9 bases between. Germline V CDR1 and CDR2: MGHRA, YSYEKL. The CDR3 totals 15 residues.

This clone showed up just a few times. CDR3 bases: TGTGCCAGCAGTCGACAGGGAACGGGCACTGAAGCTTTCTTT. This gives the protein CASSRQGTGTEAFF. The J gene is TRBJ1-1, the V gene TRBV27, with TRBD1 matching over 7 bases. Germline trimming cut 5 bases from V and 4 bases from J; bases unmatched to any gene: 7. This CDR3 contains 14 residues. From germline, CDR1 is MNHEY and CDR2 SMNVEV (reference sequence).

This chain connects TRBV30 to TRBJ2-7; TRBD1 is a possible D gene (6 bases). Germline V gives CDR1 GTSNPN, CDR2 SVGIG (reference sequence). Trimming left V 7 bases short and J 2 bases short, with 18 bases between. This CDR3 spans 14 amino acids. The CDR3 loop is CAYHGDTRPYEQYF. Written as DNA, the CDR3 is TGTGCCTACCACGGGGACACCCGACCCTACGAGCAGTACTTC.